This TCR beta chain was sequenced during a study of blood T cells in healthy people across ages. Study-level results: The study could not conclusively compare naive and antigen-experienced cells, given its unsorted PBMCs. Significant beta diversity loss was already apparent by age approximately 37, declining roughly linearly.

Concerning this clonotype itself: Its cognate antigen is unknown.

A second PCR of about 6 to 11 cycles used a sample-barcoded 5' primer and a J-beta primer mix. TCRdb re-analysed the 5' RACE reads in MiXCR, keeping a single row per CDR3 protein. Here the sample spans about 760,000 distinct CDR3 sequences, 25% being singletons. Looked up from germline, CDR1 is SEHNR and CDR2 is FQNEAQ (reference sequence). This CDR3 spans 14 amino acids. The same data also contributed to another study, on T cells of mothers and their children. That investigation notes: Sequencing revealed no T cell clones that were persistent and microchimeric.

V usage is TRBV7-9 and J usage is TRBJ2-1; 9 nucleotides align to TRBD1. The better agreement between TRBJ2-7 and the DNA end casts doubt on the J call. The source of this sequence is a boy aged 10-17 years in good health. The sequenced sample consisted of blood. The CDR3 loop reads CASSLAGQGSEQYF. CDR3 coding DNA: TGTGCCAGCAGCTTAGCGGGACAGGGCTCCGAGCAGTACTTC.